A single sample is the source of the 25 T cell receptor beta chains below, sequenced in a study of identical twins. TCRdb analysed the 5' RACE reads with MiXCR anew, one entry per CDR3 protein. The table records hundreds of thousands of distinct CDR3 sequences, 8.5% to 9.5% of them present only once. These same data were also listed under a study on yellow fever vaccine responses in identical twins.

Sequenced material: PBMCs. These receptors were collected from a woman aged 18 to 35 in good health.

This clonotype showed up just a few times. The genes are TRBV12-3 or TRBV12-4 and TRBJ1-2; D ambiguous. CDR3 length equals 13 residues. V was pared by 10 bases and J by 8 bases, with 20 bases between. DNA for the CDR3: TGTGCCACCCGGACTGGGATAGTAGGGGGCTACACCTTC. Its translation: CATRTGIVGGYTF.

This clonotype was observed a handful of times. The rearrangement joins TRBV5-1 to TRBJ2-5; D uncertain. The V and J ends lost 0 bases and 5 bases respectively, with 17 bases between them. The CDR3 spans 16 residues. Germline lookup yields CDR1 SGHRS and CDR2 YFSETQ. CDR3 DNA: TGCGCCAGCAGCTTGGAATCGAGACTGCTTGGGGAGACCCAGTACTTC. As protein: CASSLESRLLGETQYF. Full variable domain (rest looked up from reference TRBV5-1 and TRBJ2-5): KAGVTQTPRYLIKTRGQQVTLSCSPISGHRSVSWYQQTPGQGLQFLFEYFSETQRNKGNFPGRFSGRQFSNSRSEMNVSTLELGDSALYLCASSLESRLLGETQYFGPGTRLLVL.

This clonotype was seen at least ten times. The CDR3 region has the DNA TGTGCCAGCAGTTTTTCCGGGGCGGGAGTTTACAATGAGCAGTTCTTC. This translates into CASSFSGAGVYNEQFF. The V call is TRBV12-3 or TRBV12-4, the J call TRBJ2-1; 7 nucleotides align to TRBD2. The CDR3 is 16 residues long. With V trimmed by 3 bases and J by 4 bases, 9 bases remained unmatched.

This clonotype was counted between two and nine times. The gene calls are TRBV19 and TRBJ2-1; D gene unclear. The germline gives CDR1 LNHDA, CDR2 SQIVND (reference sequence). CDR3 length: 15 amino acids. With 5 bases removed from V and 0 bases from J, the gap between germline ends came to 11 bases. The DNA of the CDR3 is TGTGCCAGTAGTTACGACCGGAGCTCCTACAATGAGCAGTTCTTC. This codes for CASSYDRSSYNEQFF.

This clonotype was recorded many times. The V call is TRBV12-3 or TRBV12-4, the J call TRBJ2-7; D is uncertain. The CDR3 totals 14 residues. Trimming removed 1 base at V and 5 bases at J, with 12 bases between. The CDR3 bases are TGTGCCAGCAGTTTAGTTGGGAATAGAAACGAGCAGTACTTC. It is translated as CASSLVGNRNEQYF.

There are many counts of this clonotype. The genes are TRBV20-1 and TRBJ2-1; 7 bases are shared with TRBD2. The CDR3 is made up of 16 amino acids. Germline loops: CDR1 DFQATT, CDR2 SNEGSKA (reference sequence). With V trimmed by 6 bases and J by 5 bases, 16 bases remained unmatched. The CDR3 is CSALTPIAGSNNEQFF. In nucleotides, the CDR3 is TGCAGTGCGCTAACTCCGATAGCGGGTTCTAACAATGAGCAGTTCTTC.

This clonotype was recorded once. One base away lies a much larger clone, so this may be a sequencing read error. The chain links TRBV7-9 to TRBJ2-7; D unclear. Trimming left V 4 bases short and J 0 bases short, with 13 bases between. The CDR3 is 15 residues long. Looked up from germline, CDR1 is SEHNR and CDR2 is FQNEAQ (reference sequence). CDR3 sequence reads: CASSSIAMSSYEQYF. The CDR3 DNA is TGTGCCAGCAGCTCTATTGCGATGAGCTCCTACGAGCAGTACTTC. Filled out from reference TRBV7-9 and TRBJ2-7, the complete variable domain reads DTGVSQNPRHKITKRGQNVTFRCDPISEHNRLYWYRQTLGQGPEFLTYFQNEAQLEKSRLLSDRFSAERPKGSFSTLEIQRTEQGDSAMYLCASSSIAMSSYEQYFGPGTRLTVT.

This clonotype was found many times. V is TRBV5-1 and J is TRBJ2-1, with 7 bases lining up with TRBD2. Germline V gene lookup returns CDR1 SGHRS and CDR2 YFSETQ. There are 14 residues in the CDR3. The junction had 5 bases not matched to a gene; V was cut back by 0 bases and J by 8 bases. The CDR3 sequence is CASSLGAAGDEQFF. CDR3 sequence (DNA): TGCGCCAGCAGCTTGGGGGCGGCGGGGGATGAGCAGTTCTTC.

This clonotype was seen at least ten times. This sequence joins TRBV6-5 and TRBJ2-1; 14 bases map to TRBD2. The CDR3 loop spans 16 amino acids. CDR1 and CDR2 from the germline V gene are MNHEY and SVGAGI. V trimming: 2 bases; J trimming: 6 bases; junction bases outside the gene matches: 3. The CDR3 loop reads CASSYTGLAGVNEQFF. The CDR3 DNA reads as TGTGCCAGCAGTTACACGGGACTAGCGGGAGTCAATGAGCAGTTCTTC.

This clonotype was seen many times. The chain recombines TRBV28 with TRBJ2-1, with a possible D match to TRBD1 (5 bases). CDR1 and CDR2 from the germline V gene are MDHEN and SYDVKM. This CDR3 region has 11 residues. The germline V and J ends were trimmed by 8 bases and 7 bases, with 9 bases remaining between them. The CDR3 sequence: CASRQQNEQFF. CDR3 coding DNA: TGTGCCAGCCGACAGCAGAATGAGCAGTTCTTC.

This clonotype was detected only a few times. The chain recombines TRBV5-1 with TRBJ2-3; TRBD2 aligns across 14 bases. In germline, CDR1 is SGHRS, CDR2 YFSETQ. There are 17 residues in the CDR3. V gave up 4 bases and J gave up 1 base; unmatched junction bases: 5. This CDR3 is CASSGWTSGGRTDTQYF. Here the CDR3 DNA reads TGCGCCAGCAGCGGCTGGACTAGCGGGGGGCGCACAGATACGCAGTATTTT.

The J gene is TRBJ1-1, the V gene TRBV25-1; TRBD1 agrees at 7 bases. CDR3 length: 16 residues. V dropped 3 bases and J dropped 0; count of bases not matched to a gene: 7. The germline CDR1 and CDR2 sequences are MGHDK and SYGVNS. This CDR3 reads CASSDFPTGMNTEAFF. CDR3 sequence (DNA): TGTGCCAGCAGTGATTTCCCGACAGGGATGAACACTGAAGCTTTCTTT.

There are many counts of this clonotype. The chain links TRBV29-1 to TRBJ2-2; 7 bases are a match to TRBD1. The CDR3 totals 15 residues. The V and J ends lost 5 bases and 6 bases, in that order; junction bases with no gene match: 12. Looked up from germline, CDR1 is SQVTM and CDR2 is ANQGSEA. The CDR3 loop reads CSVKTGLVGSGELFF. The CDR3 DNA reads TGCAGCGTTAAGACAGGGCTCGTAGGATCCGGGGAGCTGTTTTTT.

Many counts were recorded for this clonotype. The chain joins TRBV6-5 to TRBJ2-7, with 7 positions matching TRBD1. V lost 2 bases, J lost 3 bases, and 4 bases stayed unmatched. Germline-derived CDR1 and CDR2 are MNHEY and SVGAGI. This CDR3 has 14 amino acids. CDR3 protein: CASSYDRDRYEQYF. CDR3 bases: TGTGCCAGCAGTTACGACAGGGATCGCTACGAGCAGTACTTC.

The rearrangement joins TRBV4-1 to TRBJ2-7; 8 positions agree with TRBD1. The CDR3 loop spans 15 amino acids. The germline V gene encodes CDR1 MGHRA and CDR2 YSYEKL. V shed 4 bases, J shed 0 bases, and the junction held 5 bases outside the gene matches. The CDR3 is CASSPLTGASYEQYF. CDR3 DNA: TGCGCCAGCAGCCCGCTGACAGGGGCCTCCTACGAGCAGTACTTC.

This clonotype has more than one count but fewer than ten. The V and J genes are TRBV4-1 and TRBJ2-2; D gene uncertain. The CDR3 totals 14 residues. V shed 3 bases and J shed 4 bases, with 9 bases lying between them. In germline, CDR1 is MGHRA, CDR2 YSYEKL. CDR3 sequence: CASSQITGTGELFF. Here the CDR3 DNA reads TGCGCCAGCAGCCAGATCACGGGCACCGGGGAGCTGTTTTTT.

The chain uses TRBV27 and TRBJ2-7, with a tentative D call TRBD2 (5 bases). The CDR3 is 11 amino acids. The germline V and J ends were trimmed by 4 bases and 13 bases, with 14 bases remaining between them. CDR1 and CDR2 (germline): MNHEY, SMNVEV (reference sequence). CDR3 nucleotides: TGTGCCAGCAGTTCCGGGGTGGAGGAATACTTC. This encodes CASSSGVEEYF.

This clonotype occurred many times. The chain links TRBV5-1 to TRBJ2-3; D gene ambiguous. This CDR3 has 14 amino acids. Trimming took 0 bases from V and 2 from J, leaving 7 bases between them. Germline values: CDR1 SGHRS, CDR2 YFSETQ. This CDR3 is CASSLGYTTDTQYF. The CDR3, as DNA: TGCGCCAGCAGCTTGGGCTATACCACAGATACGCAGTATTTT.

This clonotype was seen a few times. This rearrangement joins TRBV20-1 to TRBJ2-3; the match to TRBD2 covers 9 bases. CDR3 length: 12 amino acids. Germline V lookup: CDR1 DFQATT, CDR2 SNEGSKA (reference sequence). The CDR3 protein is CLQQRGVDTQYF. CDR3 nucleotide sequence: TGCCTACAGCAGCGGGGGGTGGATACGCAGTATTTT.

J is TRBJ1-2 and V is TRBV6-2 or TRBV6-3; TRBD1 agrees at 9 bases. Trimming removed 7 bases from V and 0 bases from J; junction bases left unmatched: 9. CDR1 and CDR2 (germline): MNHEY, SVGEGT. The CDR3 is 16 residues long. The DNA for the CDR3 is TGTGCCAGCACCAACCAAGGGACAGGGACTAACTATGGCTACACCTTC. As protein: CASTNQGTGTNYGYTF.

This chain connects TRBV18 to TRBJ2-3; 8 bases agree with TRBD1. The V and J ends lost 4 bases and 6 bases, in that order; junction bases with no gene match: 9. The CDR3 has 15 residues. Germline V lookup: CDR1 KGHSH, CDR2 LQKENI. The CDR3 nucleotides read TGTGCCAGCTCACAAGGACAGGGCGCCTGGGATACGCAGTATTTT. Amino acids: CASSQGQGAWDTQYF.

This chain connects TRBV4-1 to TRBJ2-1; perhaps TRBD1 as D (5 bases). This CDR3 is built from 13 residues. V lost 5 bases and J lost 4, with 9 bases in between. CDR1 is MGHRA, CDR2 YSYEKL, per germline. CDR3 sequence (DNA): TGCGCCAGCAGCACACGACAGTACAATGAGCAGTTCTTC. This codes for CASSTRQYNEQFF.

This clonotype was picked up a small number of times. The V call is TRBV7-6, the J call TRBJ2-3, with D unclear. This CDR3 is built from 16 residues. V was trimmed by 1 base and J by 0 bases, leaving 11 bases between them. Germline loops: CDR1 SGHVS, CDR2 FNYEAQ. CDR3 nucleotides: TGTGCCAGCAGCTTAGAGGCGGTGCCTAGCACAGATACGCAGTATTTT. This gives the protein CASSLEAVPSTDTQYF.

The V and J genes are TRBV9 and TRBJ1-1; D is unclear. The V gene lost 3 bases and the J gene lost 8 bases, with 11 bases spanning the gap. Germline V CDR1 and CDR2: SGDLS, YYNGEE. CDR3 length: 12 amino acids. CDR3 residues: CASSDPGREAFF. The CDR3 region has the DNA TGTGCCAGCAGCGACCCCGGTAGAGAAGCTTTCTTT.

This clonotype was observed at least ten times. V and J are TRBV27 and TRBJ2-4, with 10 bases identical to TRBD2. The CDR3 length is 19 residues. Germline CDR1 is MNHEY and CDR2 is SMNVEV (reference sequence). Unmatched junction bases numbered 11, after V lost 3 bases and J lost 0 bases. The CDR3 nucleotides read TGTGCCAGCAGTTTCCATCAGCGGGAGGGCCGAATAGCCAAAAACATTCAGTACTTC. It is translated as CASSFHQREGRIAKNIQYF.